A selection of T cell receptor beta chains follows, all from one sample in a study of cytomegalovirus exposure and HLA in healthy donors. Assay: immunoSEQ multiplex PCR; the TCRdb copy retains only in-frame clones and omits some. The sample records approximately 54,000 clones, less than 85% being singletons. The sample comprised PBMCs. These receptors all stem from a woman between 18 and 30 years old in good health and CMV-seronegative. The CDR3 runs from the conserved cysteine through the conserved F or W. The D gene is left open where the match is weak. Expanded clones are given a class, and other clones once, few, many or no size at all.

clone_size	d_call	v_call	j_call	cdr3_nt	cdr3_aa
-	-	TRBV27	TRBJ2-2	TGTGCCAGCAGCCGGATGGACGGACTAAACACCGGGGAGCTGTTTTTT	CASSRMDGLNTGELFF
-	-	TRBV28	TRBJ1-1	TGTGCCAGCAGCCAGGGTGACACTGAAGCTTTCTTT	CASSQGDTEAFF
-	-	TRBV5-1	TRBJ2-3	TGCGCCAGCAGCCGCGGAGGGGATACGCAGTATTTT	CASSRGGDTQYF
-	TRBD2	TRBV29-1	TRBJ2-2	TGCAGCGTGTATGTGGCGGGAGAATTTACCGGGGAGCTGTTTTTT	CSVYVAGEFTGELFF
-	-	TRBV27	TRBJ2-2	TGTGCCGTCCTTATCACCGGGGAGCTGTTTTTT	CAVLITGELFF
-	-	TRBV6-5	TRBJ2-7	TGTGCCAGCAGTTACGGAGCCGAATACGAGCAGTACTTC	CASSYGAEYEQYF
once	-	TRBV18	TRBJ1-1	TGTGCCAGCTCACCTTCCGGGGGATCGAACACTGAAGCTTTCTTT	CASSPSGGSNTEAFF
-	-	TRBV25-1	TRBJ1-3	TGTGCCAGCAGTGATCCAGGGATGAGCTCTGGAAACACCATATATTTT	CASSDPGMSSGNTIYF
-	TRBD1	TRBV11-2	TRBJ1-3	TGTGCCAGCAGCCAGACAGGGGCGCAAGGAAACACCATATATTTT	CASSQTGAQGNTIYF
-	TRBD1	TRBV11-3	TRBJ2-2	TGTGCCAGCAGCTCGACAGGGGTCACCGGGGAGCTGTTTTTT	CASSSTGVTGELFF
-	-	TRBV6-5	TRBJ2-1	TGTGCCAGCAGTTACGGACAGCTAAGCTCCTACAATGAGCAGTTCTTC	CASSYGQLSSYNEQFF
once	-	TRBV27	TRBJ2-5	TGTGCCAGCAGTTTTCTTGGAGTTGGCAGCAAAGAGACCCAGTACTTC	CASSFLGVGSKETQYF
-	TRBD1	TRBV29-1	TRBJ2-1	TGCAGCGTTGGCCCTATCAGGGGAGGGACAGGGGCGCCCCGCTCCTACAATGAGCAGTTCTTC	CSVGPIRGGTGAPRSYNEQFF
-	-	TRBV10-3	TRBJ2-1	TGTGCCATCAGTGAGGGCGGAGTTGAGCAGTTCTTC	CAISEGGVEQFF
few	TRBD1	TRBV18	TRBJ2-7	TGTGCCAGCTCATCCCCGGGACAGGGTACCAACGAGCAGTACTTC	CASSSPGQGTNEQYF
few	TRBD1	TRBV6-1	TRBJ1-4	TGTGCCAGCAGTGAAGGGACAGGGGGCGCCGAAAAACTGTTTTTT	CASSEGTGGAEKLFF
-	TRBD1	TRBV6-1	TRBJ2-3	TGTGCCAGCAGTGAAGGGGGGACAGGGGCAGATACGCAGTATTTT	CASSEGGTGADTQYF
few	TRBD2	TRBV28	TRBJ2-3	TGTGCCAGCAGTTTAGGGACTAGAGGTGGGACAGATACGCAGTATTTT	CASSLGTRGGTDTQYF
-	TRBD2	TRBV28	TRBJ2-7	TGTGCCAGCATTCCGGGGGGACGGACCTACGAGCAGTACTTC	CASIPGGRTYEQYF
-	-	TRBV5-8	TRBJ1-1	TGTGCCAGCAGCTTTTATACGGACACTGAAGCTTTCTTT	CASSFYTDTEAFF
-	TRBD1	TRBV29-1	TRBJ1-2	TGCAGCGTTGAGACAGGGCGCGGCGGCTACACCTTC	CSVETGRGGYTF
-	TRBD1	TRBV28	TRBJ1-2	TGTGCCAGCAGTCTAATTACAGGGGAAGGAGGCTACACCTTC	CASSLITGEGGYTF
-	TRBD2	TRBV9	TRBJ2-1	TGTGCCAGCAGCGTAGGGGTAGCGGGAGTTGATGAGCAGTTCTTC	CASSVGVAGVDEQFF
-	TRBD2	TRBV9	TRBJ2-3	TGTGCCAGCAGCGTAGCCGGGACTAGCCGGAGGGGAGATACGCAGTATTTT	CASSVAGTSRRGDTQYF
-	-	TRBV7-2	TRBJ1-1	TGTGCCAGCAGCCAGGATTTCACTGAAGCTTTCTTT	CASSQDFTEAFF
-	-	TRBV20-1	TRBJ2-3	TGCAGTGCCAGTTCGGGAGATACGCAGTATTTT	CSASSGDTQYF
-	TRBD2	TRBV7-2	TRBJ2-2	TGTGCCAGCAGCCCCTGGCGGGGGGGCACCGGGGAGCTGTTTTTT	CASSPWRGGTGELFF
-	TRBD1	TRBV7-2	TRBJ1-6	TGTGCCAGCAGCCGTAGGACAGGGAGGAATAATTCACCCCTCCACTTT	CASSRRTGRNNSPLHF
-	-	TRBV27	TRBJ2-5	TGTGCCAGCAGTCCTCGACTAGTCCGGGAGACCCAGTACTTC	CASSPRLVRETQYF
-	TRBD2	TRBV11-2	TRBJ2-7	TGTGCCAGCAGCGCAGCTGGCGGGAGGTCTGGACGGGAGCAGTACTTC	CASSAAGGRSGREQYF
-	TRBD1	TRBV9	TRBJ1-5	TGTGCCAGACCAGGGGGTCGGGGCAGCAATCAGCCCCAGCATTTT	CARPGGRGSNQPQHF
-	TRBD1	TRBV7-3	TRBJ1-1	TGTGCCAGCAGCGCCCACCCGGGACAGAGGAACACTGAAGCTTTCTTT	CASSAHPGQRNTEAFF
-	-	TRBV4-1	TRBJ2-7	TGCGCCAGCAGCCAATCGGGAAACGAGCAGTACTTC	CASSQSGNEQYF
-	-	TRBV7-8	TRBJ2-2	TGTGCCAGCAGCTTAAATTCGGGACAGAACACCGGGGAGCTGTTTTTT	CASSLNSGQNTGELFF
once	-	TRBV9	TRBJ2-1	TGTGCCAGCAGCGTAGTAGGAAGGGGTGAGCAGTTCTTC	CASSVVGRGEQFF
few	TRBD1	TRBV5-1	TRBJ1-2	TGCGCCAGCAGCCCACAACCCCGGGACAGGGACGATGGCTACACCTTC	CASSPQPRDRDDGYTF
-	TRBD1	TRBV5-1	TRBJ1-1	TGCGCCAGCAGCTCCTCCGACAGGGGCCCGAAAGCTTTCTTT	CASSSSDRGPKAFF
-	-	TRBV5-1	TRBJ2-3	TGCGCCAGCAGCCTTAGCACAGATACGCAGTATTTT	CASSLSTDTQYF
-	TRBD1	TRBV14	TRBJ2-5	TGTGCCAGCAGCCACTTTTTTGGGACAGGCCAAACACAAGAGACCCAGTACTTC	CASSHFFGTGQTQETQYF
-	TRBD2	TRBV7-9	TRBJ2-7	TGTGCCAGCAGGGGGGGACTAGCGGGGCCCTACGAGCAGTACTTC	CASRGGLAGPYEQYF
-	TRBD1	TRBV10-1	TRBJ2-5	TGCGCCAGCAGTGAGTCGGGACAGCAAGAGACCCAGTACTTC	CASSESGQQETQYF
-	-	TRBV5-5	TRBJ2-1	TGTGCCAGCAGCTTGGACCCGGGAGCCTACAATGAGCAGTTCTTC	CASSLDPGAYNEQFF
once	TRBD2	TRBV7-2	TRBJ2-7	TGTGCCAGCAGCTTAGGAGGACTAGCGGAACGGCAGTACTTC	CASSLGGLAERQYF
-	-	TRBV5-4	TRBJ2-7	TGTGCCAGCAGGGCTGGGAGTAATGACTACGAGCAGTACTTC	CASRAGSNDYEQYF
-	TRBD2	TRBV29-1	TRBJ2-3	TGCAGCGTTCCCGAGGGCGGGAGCCAAGGTACGCAGTATTTT	CSVPEGGSQGTQYF
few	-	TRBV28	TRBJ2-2	TGTGCCAGCAGTTTAGGGCCCGGGGAGCTGTTTTTT	CASSLGPGELFF